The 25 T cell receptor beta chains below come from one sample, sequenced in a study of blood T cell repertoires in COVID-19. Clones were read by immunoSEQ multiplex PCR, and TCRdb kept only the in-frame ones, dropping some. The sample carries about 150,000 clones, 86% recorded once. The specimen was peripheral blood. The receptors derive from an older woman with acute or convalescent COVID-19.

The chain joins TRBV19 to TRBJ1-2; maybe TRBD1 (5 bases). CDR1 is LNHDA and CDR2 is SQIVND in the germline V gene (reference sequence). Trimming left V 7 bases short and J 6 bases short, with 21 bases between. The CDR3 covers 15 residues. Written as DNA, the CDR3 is TGTGCCAGTACCCCTGGCCTGACAGCCCAGAATGGCTACACCTTC. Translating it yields CASTPGLTAQNGYTF.

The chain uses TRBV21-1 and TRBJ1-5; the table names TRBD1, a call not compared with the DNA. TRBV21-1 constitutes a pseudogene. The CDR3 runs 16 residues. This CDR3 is CASSGCQTGSNQPQHF. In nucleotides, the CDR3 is TGTGCCAGCAGCGGTTGCCAGACAGGTAGCAATCAGCCCCAGCATTTT.

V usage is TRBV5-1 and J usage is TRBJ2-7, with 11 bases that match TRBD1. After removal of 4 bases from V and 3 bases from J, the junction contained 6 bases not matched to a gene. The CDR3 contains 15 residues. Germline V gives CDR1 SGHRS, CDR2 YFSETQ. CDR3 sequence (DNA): TGCGCCAGCAGCCCAACAGGGACAGGGGGCTACGAGCAGTACTTC. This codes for CASSPTGTGGYEQYF.

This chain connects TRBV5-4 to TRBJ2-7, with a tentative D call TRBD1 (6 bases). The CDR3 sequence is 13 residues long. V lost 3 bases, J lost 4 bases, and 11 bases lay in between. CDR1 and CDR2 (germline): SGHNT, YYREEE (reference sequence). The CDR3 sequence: CASSWGQGYEQYF. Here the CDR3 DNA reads TGTGCCAGCAGCTGGGGGCAGGGGTACGAGCAGTACTTC.

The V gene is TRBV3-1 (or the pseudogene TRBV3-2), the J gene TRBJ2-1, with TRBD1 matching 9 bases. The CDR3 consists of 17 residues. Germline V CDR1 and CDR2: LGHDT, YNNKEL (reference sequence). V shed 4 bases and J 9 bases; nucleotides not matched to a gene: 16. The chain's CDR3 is CASSLAYMGTGFSEQFF. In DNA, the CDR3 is TGTGCCAGCAGCCTTGCTTATATGGGGACAGGGTTTAGTGAGCAGTTCTTC.

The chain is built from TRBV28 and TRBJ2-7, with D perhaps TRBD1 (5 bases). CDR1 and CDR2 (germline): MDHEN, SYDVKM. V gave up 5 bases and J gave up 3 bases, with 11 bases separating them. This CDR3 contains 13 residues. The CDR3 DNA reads TGTGCCAGCAGTCTAGACAGAAACTACGAGCAGTACTTC. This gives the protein CASSLDRNYEQYF.

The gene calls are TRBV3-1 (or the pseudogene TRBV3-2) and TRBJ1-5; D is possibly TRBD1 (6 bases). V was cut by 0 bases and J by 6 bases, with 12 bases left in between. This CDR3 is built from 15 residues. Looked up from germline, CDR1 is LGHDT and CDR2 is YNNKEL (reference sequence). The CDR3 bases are TGTGCCAGCAGCCAAGAGGGTCCCAGGGGTCAGCCCCAGCATTTT. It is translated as CASSQEGPRGQPQHF.

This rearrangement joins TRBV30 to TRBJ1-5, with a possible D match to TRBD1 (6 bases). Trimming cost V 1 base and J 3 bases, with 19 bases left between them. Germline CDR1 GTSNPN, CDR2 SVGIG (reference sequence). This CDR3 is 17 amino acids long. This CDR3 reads CAWSAMTPGQLNQPQHF. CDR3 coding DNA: TGTGCCTGGAGTGCTATGACTCCGGGACAACTCAATCAGCCCCAGCATTTT.

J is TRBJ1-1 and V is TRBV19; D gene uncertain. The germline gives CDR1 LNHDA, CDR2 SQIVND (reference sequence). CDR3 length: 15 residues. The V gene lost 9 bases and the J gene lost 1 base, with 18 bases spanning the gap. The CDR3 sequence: CASQNTLPGNTEAFF. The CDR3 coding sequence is TGTGCCAGCCAAAACACCTTACCAGGGAACACTGAAGCTTTCTTT.

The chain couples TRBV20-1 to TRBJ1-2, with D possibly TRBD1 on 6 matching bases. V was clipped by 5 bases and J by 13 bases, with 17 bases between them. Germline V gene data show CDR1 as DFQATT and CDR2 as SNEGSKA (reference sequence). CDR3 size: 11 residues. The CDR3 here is CSAGGDGRPTF. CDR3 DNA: TGCAGTGCTGGGGGCGACGGACGCCCCACCTTC.

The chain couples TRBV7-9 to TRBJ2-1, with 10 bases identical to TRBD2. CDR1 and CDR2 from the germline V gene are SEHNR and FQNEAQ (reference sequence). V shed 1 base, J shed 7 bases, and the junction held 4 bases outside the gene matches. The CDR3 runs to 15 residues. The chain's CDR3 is CASSLVEREGNEQFF. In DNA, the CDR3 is TGTGCCAGCAGCTTAGTGGAGCGGGAGGGTAATGAGCAGTTCTTC.

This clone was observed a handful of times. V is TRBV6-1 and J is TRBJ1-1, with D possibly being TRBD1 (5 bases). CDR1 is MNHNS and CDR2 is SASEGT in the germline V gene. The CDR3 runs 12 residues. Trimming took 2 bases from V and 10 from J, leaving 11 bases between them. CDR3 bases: TGTGCCAGCAGTGAATGGAGAGACAGAGCTTTCTTT. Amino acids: CASSEWRDRAFF.

CDR3 bases: TGTGCCAGCAGTTATAACAGGGGGCCTGTCTCCTACGAGCAGTACTTC. It translates to CASSYNRGPVSYEQYF. The V gene is TRBV6-5, the J gene TRBJ2-7; 9 bases are shared with TRBD1. Germline V gene lookup returns CDR1 MNHEY and CDR2 SVGAGI. Germline trimming cut 3 bases from V and 0 bases from J; bases unmatched to any gene: 6. This CDR3 spans 16 amino acids.

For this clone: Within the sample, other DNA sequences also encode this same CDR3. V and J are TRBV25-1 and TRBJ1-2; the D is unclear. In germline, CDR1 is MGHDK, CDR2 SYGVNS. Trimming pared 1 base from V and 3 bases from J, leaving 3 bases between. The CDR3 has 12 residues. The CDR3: CASSESYYGYTF. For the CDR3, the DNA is TGTGCCAGCAGTGAATCGTACTATGGCTACACCTTC.

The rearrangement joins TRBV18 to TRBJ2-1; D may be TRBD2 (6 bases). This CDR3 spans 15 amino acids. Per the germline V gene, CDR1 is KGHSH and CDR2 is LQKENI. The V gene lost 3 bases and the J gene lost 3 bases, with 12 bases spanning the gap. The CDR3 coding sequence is TGTGCCAGCTCACCCACGCGGGGACTCTACAATGAGCAGTTCTTC. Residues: CASSPTRGLYNEQFF.

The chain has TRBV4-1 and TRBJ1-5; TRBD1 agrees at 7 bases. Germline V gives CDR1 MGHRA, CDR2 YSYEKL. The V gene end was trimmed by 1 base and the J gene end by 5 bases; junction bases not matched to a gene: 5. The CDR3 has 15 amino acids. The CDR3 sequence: CASSQGQGGYQPQHF. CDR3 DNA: TGCGCCAGCAGCCAAGGACAGGGCGGGTATCAGCCCCAGCATTTT.

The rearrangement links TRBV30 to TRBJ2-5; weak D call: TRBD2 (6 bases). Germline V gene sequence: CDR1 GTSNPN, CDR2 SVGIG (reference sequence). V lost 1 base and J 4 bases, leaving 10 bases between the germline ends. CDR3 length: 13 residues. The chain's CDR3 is CAWSGAGGETQYF. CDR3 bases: TGTGCCTGGAGTGGGGCCGGGGGAGAGACCCAGTACTTC. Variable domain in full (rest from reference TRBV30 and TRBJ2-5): SQTIHQWPATLVQPVGSPLSLECTVEGTSNPNLYWYRQAAGRGLQLLFYSVGIGQISSEVPQNLSASRPQDRQFILSSKKLLLSDSGFYLCAWSGAGGETQYFGPGTRLLVL.

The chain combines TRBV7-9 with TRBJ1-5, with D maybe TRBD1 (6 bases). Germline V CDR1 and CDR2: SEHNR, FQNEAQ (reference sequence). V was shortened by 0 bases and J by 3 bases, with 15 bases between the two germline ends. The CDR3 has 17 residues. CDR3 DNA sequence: TGTGCCAGCAGCTTAGCGTCTTCCCAGGGACACAATCAGCCCCAGCATTTT. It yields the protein CASSLASSQGHNQPQHF. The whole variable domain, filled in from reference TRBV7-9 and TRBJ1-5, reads DTGVSQNPRHKITKRGQNVTFRCDPISEHNRLYWYRQTLGQGPEFLTYFQNEAQLEKSRLLSDRFSAERPKGSFSTLEIQRTEQGDSAMYLCASSLASSQGHNQPQHFGDGTRLSIL.

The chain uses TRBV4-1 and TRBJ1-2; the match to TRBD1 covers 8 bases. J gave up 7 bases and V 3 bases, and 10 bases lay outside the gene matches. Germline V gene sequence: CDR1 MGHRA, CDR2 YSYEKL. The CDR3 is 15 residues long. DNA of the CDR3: TGCGCCAGCAGCCAGGTCCGGACAGGGAGTAGTGGCTACACCTTC. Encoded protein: CASSQVRTGSSGYTF.

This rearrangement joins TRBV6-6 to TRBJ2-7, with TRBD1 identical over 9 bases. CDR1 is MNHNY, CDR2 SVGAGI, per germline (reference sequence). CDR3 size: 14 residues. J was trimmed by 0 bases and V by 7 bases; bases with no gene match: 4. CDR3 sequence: CASTLTGGSYEQYF. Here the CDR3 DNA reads TGTGCCAGCACCCTGACAGGGGGCTCCTACGAGCAGTACTTC.

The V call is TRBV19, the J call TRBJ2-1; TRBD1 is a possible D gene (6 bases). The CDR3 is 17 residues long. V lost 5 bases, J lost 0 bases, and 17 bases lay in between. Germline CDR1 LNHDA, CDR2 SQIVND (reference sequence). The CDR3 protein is CASSPRTVLSSYNEQFF. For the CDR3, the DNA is TGTGCCAGTAGTCCCCGGACAGTCCTTAGCTCCTACAATGAGCAGTTCTTC. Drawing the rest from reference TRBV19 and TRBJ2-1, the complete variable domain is DGGITQSPKYLFRKEGQNVTLSCEQNLNHDAMYWYRQDPGQGLRLIYYSQIVNDFQKGDIAEGYSVSREKKESFPLTVTSAQKNPTAFYLCASSPRTVLSSYNEQFFGPGTRLTVL.

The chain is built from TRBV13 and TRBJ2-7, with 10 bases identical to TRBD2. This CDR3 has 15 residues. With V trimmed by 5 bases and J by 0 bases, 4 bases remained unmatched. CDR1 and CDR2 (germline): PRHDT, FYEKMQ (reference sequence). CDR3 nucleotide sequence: TGTGCCAGCAGCGCCACTAGCGGGATCTCCTACGAGCAGTACTTC. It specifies CASSATSGISYEQYF.

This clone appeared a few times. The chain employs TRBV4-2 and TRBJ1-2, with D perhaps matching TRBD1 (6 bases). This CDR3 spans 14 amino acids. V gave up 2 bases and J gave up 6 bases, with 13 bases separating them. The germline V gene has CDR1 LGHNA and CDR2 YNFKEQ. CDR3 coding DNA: TGTGCCAGCAGCCAAATTACGCCAGGGGATGGCTACACCTTC. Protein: CASSQITPGDGYTF.

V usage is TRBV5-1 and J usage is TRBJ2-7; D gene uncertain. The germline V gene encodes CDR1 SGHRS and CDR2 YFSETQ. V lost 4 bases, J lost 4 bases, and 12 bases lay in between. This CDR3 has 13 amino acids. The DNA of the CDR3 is TGCGCCAGCAGCCAGACGACCGGGTACGAGCAGTACTTC. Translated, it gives CASSQTTGYEQYF.

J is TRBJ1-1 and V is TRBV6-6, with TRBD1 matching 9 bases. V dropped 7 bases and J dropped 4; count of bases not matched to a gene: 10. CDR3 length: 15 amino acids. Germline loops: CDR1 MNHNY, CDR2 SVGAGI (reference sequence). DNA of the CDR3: TGTGCCAGCACCACCACAGGGGGCCGCGGCACTGAAGCTTTCTTT. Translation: CASTTTGGRGTEAFF.